At least ten counts were recorded for the clone carrying this T cell receptor (beta chain). The use of a sample-barcoded 5' primer and a J-beta primer mix characterized a second PCR of roughly 6 to 11 cycles. TCRdb independently ran MiXCR on the 5' RACE reads; one entry per CDR3 protein. The sample shows over 500,000 distinct CDR3 sequences, 52% of them seen only once. The data were obtained in a study of blood T cells in healthy people across ages. With 2 bases clipped from V and 9 bases from J, the junction kept 8 bases outside the gene matches. The CDR3 covers 15 residues. The germline CDR1 and CDR2 sequences are SGHTA and FQGNSA. Each donor supplied roughly 10 milliliters of peripheral blood. PBMCs were isolated at a quantity of at least 7 million per sample. Total RNA extraction produced at least 6 micrograms (per sample) for the study.

This sequence joins TRBV7-2 and TRBJ2-3, with TRBD2 identical over 10 bases. The specimen was blood. The origin of this receptor is a woman aged 80 or over in good health. The CDR3 region is CASSLPSGRRRTQYF. As DNA, the CDR3 is TGTGCCAGCAGCTTACCTAGCGGGAGACGGCGGACGCAGTATTTT.